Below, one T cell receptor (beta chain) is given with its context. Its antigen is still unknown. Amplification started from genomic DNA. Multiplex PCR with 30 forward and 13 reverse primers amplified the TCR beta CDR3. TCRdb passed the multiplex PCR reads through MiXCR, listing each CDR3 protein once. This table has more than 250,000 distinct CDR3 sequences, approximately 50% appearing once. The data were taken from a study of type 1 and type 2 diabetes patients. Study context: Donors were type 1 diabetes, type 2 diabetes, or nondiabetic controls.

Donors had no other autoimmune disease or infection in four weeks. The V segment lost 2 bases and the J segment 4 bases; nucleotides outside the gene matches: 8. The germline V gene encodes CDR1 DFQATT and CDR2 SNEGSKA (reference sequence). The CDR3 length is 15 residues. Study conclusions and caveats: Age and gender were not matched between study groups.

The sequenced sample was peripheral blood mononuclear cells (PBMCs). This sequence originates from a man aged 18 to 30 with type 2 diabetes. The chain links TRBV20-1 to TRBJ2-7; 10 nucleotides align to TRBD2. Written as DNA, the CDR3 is TGCAGTGCTAGACGTGCTAGCGGGGGAGCTTACGAGCAGTACTTC. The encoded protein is CSARRASGGAYEQYF.